This record looks at one TCR beta chain sequence and its context. The antigen is unknown. V was pared by 0 bases and J by 0 bases, with 6 bases between. CDR3 size: 15 residues. The germline CDR1 and CDR2 sequences are MGHRA and YSYEKL. The PCR used 60 Vbeta and 13 Jbeta primers. Generated by immunoSEQ multiplex PCR, the TCRdb table keeps only in-frame clones and is missing some. The table for this sample gives some 72,000 clones. These data are taken from a study of cytomegalovirus exposure and HLA in healthy donors. Study-wide results and caveats: The investigators catalogued some 150 TCR beta chains as cytomegalovirus-associated. Later on, analysis showed that most CMV-associated TCR beta chains appeared to be HLA-restricted.

The donors gave bone marrow, and they were healthy. The sequenced material came from PBMCs. The source of this sequence is a man aged 30-40 years in good health and CMV-seronegative. This chain uses TRBV4-1 with TRBJ1-3; no definite D call. CDR3 sequence: CASSQDFGSGNTIYF. The CDR3 coding sequence is TGCGCCAGCAGCCAAGATTTCGGCTCTGGAAACACCATATATTTT.